Presented here are 3 T cell receptor beta chains from one specimen sequenced in a study of cytomegalovirus exposure and HLA in healthy donors. The method was immunoSEQ multiplex PCR; TCRdb's version includes in-frame clones alone and lacks a portion of them. Counted here are approximately 65,000 clones, roughly 93% occurring once; the ten biggest clones make up about 0.93%. The sample was PBMCs. Receptors originate from a woman between 18 and 29 years old in good health and CMV-seronegative.

CDR3 coding DNA: TGTGCCATCAACTCTGGGACAAGTCTCTACAATGAGCAGTTCTTC. Residues: CAINSGTSLYNEQFF. The chain has TRBV10-3 and TRBJ2-1, with D perhaps TRBD1 (6 bases). The CDR3 contains 15 residues. In germline, CDR1 is ENHRY, CDR2 SYGVKD. V lost 7 bases to trimming and J lost 3 bases, with 16 bases between them.

The chain couples TRBV2 to TRBJ2-3; D perhaps matches TRBD2 (5 bases). Germline V gene sequence: CDR1 SNHLY, CDR2 FYNNEI. This CDR3 region has 14 residues. V lost 1 base to trimming and J lost 0 bases, with 5 bases between them. The CDR3 DNA reads TGTGCCAGCAGTGAAGGAGGGAGCACAGATACGCAGTATTTT. Translated, it gives CASSEGGSTDTQYF.

The chain links TRBV25-1 to TRBJ2-5, with D tentatively TRBD2 (5 bases). This CDR3 region has 11 residues. With 3 bases removed from V and 11 bases from J, the gap between germline ends came to 10 bases. In germline, CDR1 is MGHDK, CDR2 SYGVNS. CDR3 loop: CASSERVEQYF. The CDR3 DNA follows: TGTGCCAGCAGTGAGAGGGTAGAGCAGTACTTC.